The present T cell receptor beta chain was sequenced within a study of T cells in tuberculosis. Overall study findings and caveats: Active tuberculosis alpha repertoires lay closer to GMM-specific TCRs than controls'.

Germline CDR1 and CDR2: MGHRA and YSYEKL. V lost 2 bases and J lost 3, with 5 bases in between. This CDR3 is 13 amino acids long. The method was immunoSEQ multiplex PCR; TCRdb's version includes in-frame clones alone and lacks a portion of them. This sample has approximately 31,000 clones, with around 95% found just once. Points on this clone: Its antigen remains unknown.

The sequence was obtained from a donor aged 10 to 29 with latent tuberculosis or without tuberculosis infection. The gene calls are TRBV4-1 and TRBJ2-1; weak D call: TRBD2 (5 bases). Sequences were obtained from PBMCs. CDR3 coding DNA: TGCGCCAGCAGCCAACGGGACTACAATGAGCAGTTCTTC. It codes for CASSQRDYNEQFF.